This T cell receptor beta chain appears in the sequencing data of a study of cytomegalovirus exposure and HLA in healthy donors. Study-level findings and limits: Apart from CMV serostatus, no immune exposure information was available. In a later analysis, a genetic analysis reported fewer productive-TCR N-insertions in an Asian-associated ancestry cluster than the cohort average.

This clone was picked up one time. Antigen specificity is unknown. 60 Vbeta and 13 Jbeta primers were used in PCR. The repertoire was sequenced with immunoSEQ multiplex PCR; TCRdb's copy has only in-frame clones and lacks some. The sample includes about 140,000 clones, 80% of them seen just once. Germline values: CDR1 KGHSH, CDR2 LQKENI. The trim removed 5 bases at V and 3 bases at J, leaving 5 bases unmatched. The CDR3 spans 15 residues. Sequencing used PBMCs. The clonotype was recovered from a female donor in good health and CMV-seronegative. The J gene is TRBJ2-7, the V gene TRBV18; 12 nucleotides line up with TRBD2. The CDR3 DNA sequence: TGTGCCAGCTCAACTGGACTAGCGGGAAACTACGAGCAGTACTTC. As protein: CASSTGLAGNYEQYF.